Each of the 32 T cell receptor beta chains below was sequenced from the same sample in a study of Ad26.COV2.S vaccination and SARS-CoV-2 variants. This sample's treatment: roughly 20 received Ad26.COV2.S at low or high dose, single or two shots; 5 received placebo; per-sample allocation not given. Samples were taken on day 63 after the first vaccine or placebo injection. TCRdb's table, derived via immunoSEQ multiplex PCR, lists solely in-frame clones and lacks some. The repertoire holds over 400,000 clones, with about 90% as singletons. Specimen: peripheral blood, collected in a trial of Ad26.COV2.S vaccine versus placebo. These receptor sequences come from a person between 18 and 59 years old who received the Ad26.COV2.S COVID-19 vaccine or a placebo.

The gene calls are TRBV16 and TRBJ1-6; 7 positions match TRBD1. Trimming cost V 0 bases and J 7 bases; bases outside gene matches: 6. The CDR3 contains 16 residues. Germline V CDR1 and CDR2: KGHSY, FQNENV. The DNA for the CDR3 is TGTGCCAGCAGCCAATCGGGAGACAGGGTAAATTCACCCCTCCACTTT. It is translated as CASSQSGDRVNSPLHF.

The V call is TRBV15, the J call TRBJ2-3; D perhaps matches TRBD2 (6 bases). Germline-derived CDR1 and CDR2 are LNHNV and YYDKDF (reference sequence). This CDR3 is built from 16 residues. Trimming left V 0 bases short and J 1 base short, with 11 bases between. The CDR3 DNA sequence: TGTGCCACCAGCAGAGATCCGGGAGTAGGCACAGATACGCAGTATTTT. Its protein is CATSRDPGVGTDTQYF.

In nucleotides, the CDR3 is TGTGCCAGCAGCTTAAGGGGCCTCGGTAGCAATCAGCCCCAGCATTTT. Protein product: CASSLRGLGSNQPQHF. The rearrangement uses TRBV5-6 and TRBJ1-5, with TRBD1 as a possible D gene (5 bases). This CDR3 spans 16 amino acids. V was trimmed by 2 bases and J by 0 bases, leaving 12 bases between them. The germline V gene encodes CDR1 SGHDT and CDR2 YYEEEE.

The chain recombines TRBV7-3 with TRBJ2-3; 7 positions agree with TRBD2. Germline CDR1 reads SGHTA; CDR2 reads FQGTGA. V dropped 5 bases and J dropped 6; count of bases not matched to a gene: 14. The CDR3 runs to 16 residues. The DNA for the CDR3 is TGTGCCAGCAGCCAATCCCGATGGGAGGGCCTTGATACGCAGTATTTT. Residues: CASSQSRWEGLDTQYF.

This clone appeared a single time. The chain links TRBV7-9 to TRBJ2-1, with D perhaps TRBD2 (6 bases). V was cut by 8 bases and J by 6 bases, with 20 bases left in between. There are 15 residues in the CDR3. Germline loops: CDR1 SEHNR, CDR2 FQNEAQ (reference sequence). DNA for the CDR3: TGTGCCAGCGAAACTGCTCGACTAGTGGCCAATGAGCAGTTCTTC. Its protein product is CASETARLVANEQFF.

This clone was observed a few times. The gene calls are TRBV5-6 and TRBJ2-7, with TRBD1 matching 10 bases. The trim removed 3 bases at V and 3 bases at J, leaving 9 bases unmatched. Per germline, CDR1 SGHDT and CDR2 YYEEEE. The CDR3 sequence is 16 residues long. The CDR3 nucleotides read TGTGCCAGCAGCTCTCCGGGACAGGGGATACTCTACGAGCAGTACTTC. Protein sequence: CASSSPGQGILYEQYF.

This clone appeared once. The genes are TRBV15 and TRBJ2-2; TRBD2 agrees at 7 bases. Looked up from germline, CDR1 is LNHNV and CDR2 is YYDKDF (reference sequence). The CDR3 is 16 amino acids. The V segment lost 3 bases and the J segment 1 base; nucleotides outside the gene matches: 5. CDR3 loop: CATSSVGLENTGELFF. CDR3 DNA: TGTGCCACCAGCAGTGTAGGACTAGAGAACACCGGGGAGCTGTTTTTT.

The genes are TRBV12-3 or TRBV12-4 and TRBJ2-1; D gene uncertain. This CDR3 has 11 residues. V lost 8 bases to trimming and J lost 3 bases, with 5 bases between them. This CDR3 is CASAGYNEQFF. As DNA, the CDR3 is TGTGCCAGCGCAGGCTACAATGAGCAGTTCTTC.

The CDR3 sequence is CASSEGGLGRKLFF. In nucleotides, the CDR3 is TGTGCCAGCAGTGAGGGGGGGCTGGGGCGAAAACTGTTTTTT. The genes are TRBV25-1 and TRBJ1-4; possible D gene TRBD1, 6 bases. V was clipped by 3 bases and J by 10 bases, with 15 bases between them. From germline, CDR1 is MGHDK and CDR2 SYGVNS. This CDR3 contains 14 residues.

This sequence joins TRBV10-3 and TRBJ2-1, with 7 bases identical to TRBD2. The CDR3 extends over 14 amino acids. V lost 7 bases to trimming and J lost 3 bases; unmatched junction nucleotides: 6. Looked up from germline, CDR1 is ENHRY and CDR2 is SYGVKD. The CDR3 DNA reads TGTGCCATCACTAGCGGCGAGTTCTACAATGAGCAGTTCTTC. Its protein product is CAITSGEFYNEQFF.

The gene calls are TRBV14 and TRBJ2-1; D is ambiguous. The CDR3 is made up of 12 amino acids. CDR1 is SGHDN, CDR2 FVKESK, per germline. Deletions cut 0 bases from V and 10 bases from J, with 7 bases between. The CDR3 coding sequence is TGTGCCAGCAGCCAAGACCCCCCCGAGCAGTTCTTC. This sequence encodes CASSQDPPEQFF. The full variable domain, its missing parts supplied by reference TRBV14 and TRBJ2-1, is EAGVTQFPSHSVIEKGQTVTLRCDPISGHDNLYWYRRVMGKEIKFLLHFVKESKQDESGMPNNRFLAERTGGTYSTLKVQPAELEDSGVYFCASSQDPPEQFFGPGTRLTVL.

The chain joins TRBV28 to TRBJ2-5, with D tentatively TRBD2 (6 bases). V was trimmed by 1 base and J by 4 bases, leaving 13 bases between them. CDR1 and CDR2 from the germline V gene are MDHEN and SYDVKM. This CDR3 spans 15 amino acids. DNA of the CDR3: TGTGCCAGCAGTTTATTATCGGGGGTTGGAGAGACCCAGTACTTC. The encoded protein is CASSLLSGVGETQYF.

This rearrangement joins TRBV4-3 to TRBJ2-5; a possible D gene is TRBD1 (5 bases). Germline-derived CDR1 and CDR2 are LGHNA and YSLEER. CDR3 length: 15 residues. V lost 0 bases and J 4 bases, leaving 12 bases between the germline ends. Here the CDR3 DNA reads TGCGCCAGCAGCCAAGACAGGGTGGGGCGAGAGACCCAGTACTTC. Translating gives CASSQDRVGRETQYF.

As DNA, the CDR3 is TGTGCCATCAGTGATGGTCGGGCAGGACTCTCCTACGAGCAGTACTTC. This gives the protein CAISDGRAGLSYEQYF. The chain carries TRBV10-3 and TRBJ2-7; maybe TRBD2 (5 bases). This CDR3 region has 16 residues. Trimming took off 3 bases at V and 0 bases at J, with 15 bases between the two ends. Germline V gene lookup returns CDR1 ENHRY and CDR2 SYGVKD.

The rearrangement joins TRBV19 to TRBJ1-2; tentative D call: TRBD1 (5 bases). Looked up from germline, CDR1 is LNHDA and CDR2 is SQIVND (reference sequence). The CDR3 runs to 14 residues. Trimming shortened V by 1 base and J by 4 bases, and 10 bases separated the two germline ends. The CDR3 bases are TGTGCCAGTAGTATAGGGGACTTCGGCTATGGCTACACCTTC. It translates to CASSIGDFGYGYTF.

CDR3 residues: CAISEGTGDEKLFF. The CDR3 DNA sequence: TGTGCCATCAGTGAGGGGACAGGGGACGAAAAACTGTTTTTT. This chain uses TRBV10-3 with TRBJ1-4; 10 nucleotides agree with TRBD1. With 2 bases clipped from V and 8 bases from J, the junction kept 2 bases outside the gene matches. This CDR3 is built from 14 residues. CDR1 and CDR2 from the germline V gene are ENHRY and SYGVKD.

The chain recombines TRBV9 with TRBJ2-5; no reliable D call. The germline gives CDR1 SGDLS, CDR2 YYNGEE. Trimming shortened V by 0 bases and J by 8 bases, and 17 bases separated the two germline ends. The CDR3 length is 15 residues. The CDR3 sequence is CASSVGRDGVKTQYF. DNA of the CDR3: TGTGCCAGCAGCGTAGGCCGAGACGGCGTAAAAACCCAGTACTTC.

This chain joins TRBV5-6 and TRBJ1-2; 7 bases fit TRBD1. Germline V CDR1 and CDR2: SGHDT, YYEEEE. This CDR3 is built from 12 residues. Germline trimming cut 6 bases from V and 8 bases from J; bases unmatched to any gene: 7. The CDR3 loop is CASKGQFLGYTF. In DNA form, the CDR3 reads TGTGCCAGCAAGGGACAGTTTTTGGGCTACACCTTC.

V gene TRBV21-1 combines with J gene TRBJ2-1; TRBD1, the D gene given by the table, was not confirmed from the DNA. TRBV21-1 corresponds to a pseudogene. The CDR3 covers 17 residues. The CDR3 DNA follows: TGTGCCAGCAGGAGAGACAGGGGACCTCTCTCCTACAATGAGCAGTTCTTC. Translating it yields CASRRDRGPLSYNEQFF.

The chain carries TRBV5-1 and TRBJ2-3; 9 bases agree with TRBD1. The germline V gene encodes CDR1 SGHRS and CDR2 YFSETQ. Trimming at V came to 3 bases and at J to 4 bases, leaving 3 bases not matched to a gene. This CDR3 contains 14 residues. In DNA, the CDR3 is TGCGCCAGCAGCTCGGGACAGGGTTCAGATACGCAGTATTTT. Translated: CASSSGQGSDTQYF.

CDR3 nucleotide sequence: TGTGCCAGGGACGGACAGAACTACGAGCAGTACTTC. Amino acid sequence: CARDGQNYEQYF. The chain has TRBV19 and TRBJ2-7; D perhaps matches TRBD1 (6 bases). The germline V gene encodes CDR1 LNHDA and CDR2 SQIVND (reference sequence). V lost 9 bases and J 3 bases, leaving 12 bases between the germline ends. This CDR3 spans 12 amino acids.

The chain is built from TRBV27 and TRBJ2-2; D is ambiguous. The ends were cut back, 3 bases at V and 4 bases at J, with 12 bases in the middle. This CDR3 has 15 residues. From germline, CDR1 is MNHEY and CDR2 SMNVEV (reference sequence). CDR3: CASSLSRTATGELFF. The CDR3 DNA follows: TGTGCCAGCAGTTTGTCGCGAACGGCCACCGGGGAGCTGTTTTTT.

Concerning this clone itself: One end of the junction does not line up with germline, which may come from a read error. The chain uses TRBV4-3 and TRBJ2-7; TRBD2 agrees at 13 bases. The germline CDR1 and CDR2 sequences are LGHNA and YSLEER. This CDR3 spans 13 amino acids. The CDR3: CASSKGLAGPAEF. As DNA, the CDR3 is TGCGCCAGCAGCAAGGGACTAGCGGGACCGGCGGAATTC.

The gene calls are TRBV11-1 and TRBJ2-7; 8 bases line up with TRBD2. The CDR3 totals 14 residues. J lost 3 bases, V lost 3 bases, and 4 bases had no gene match. Per the germline V gene, CDR1 is SGHAT and CDR2 is FQDESV (reference sequence). The CDR3 protein is CASSFGGGNYEQYF. The CDR3 coding sequence is TGTGCCAGCAGCTTCGGGGGGGGTAACTACGAGCAGTACTTC.

The sample holds a few counts of this clone. This rearrangement joins TRBV5-6 to TRBJ1-2; D call uncertain. Trimming shortened V by 0 bases and J by 2 bases, and 8 bases separated the two germline ends. Germline values: CDR1 SGHDT, CDR2 YYEEEE. The CDR3 totals 14 residues. CDR3 coding DNA: TGTGCCAGCAGCTTGGCCGGTCCCAACTATGGCTACACCTTC. It codes for CASSLAGPNYGYTF.

This chain connects TRBV4-2 to TRBJ2-5, with TRBD2 as a possible D gene (6 bases). Deletions cut 1 base from V and 3 bases from J, with 15 bases between. This CDR3 is 16 amino acids long. Germline CDR1 LGHNA, CDR2 YNFKEQ. As DNA, the CDR3 is TGTGCCAGCAGCCAAGTCGGCGGGAAGACCAAAGAGACCCAGTACTTC. Protein: CASSQVGGKTKETQYF.

The V and J genes are TRBV5-6 and TRBJ1-2, with no clear D. The V and J ends lost 1 base and 8 bases respectively, with 9 bases between them. The CDR3 contains 12 residues. Germline V gene sequence: CDR1 SGHDT, CDR2 YYEEEE. For the CDR3, the DNA is TGTGCCAGCAGCTTGAGGGATGTGGGCTACACCTTC. Protein product: CASSLRDVGYTF.

J is TRBJ1-6 and V is TRBV10-3; TRBD1 matches at 7 bases. The germline V gene has CDR1 ENHRY and CDR2 SYGVKD. This CDR3 has 15 amino acids. Trimming at V came to 4 bases and at J to 7 bases, leaving 7 bases not matched to a gene. In nucleotides, the CDR3 is TGTGCCATCAGTGGGACCGGGACAGAAAATTCACCCCTCCACTTT. It specifies CAISGTGTENSPLHF.

Remarks on this clone: Other DNA sequences in the same sample also yield this CDR3. V and J are TRBV5-5 and TRBJ2-7; no reliable D call. Germline V CDR1 and CDR2: SGHKS, YYEKEE (reference sequence). The CDR3 runs 13 residues. Trimming stripped 2 bases from V and 3 bases from J, with 9 bases between. CDR3 protein: CASSLGLNYEQYF. For the CDR3, the DNA is TGTGCCAGCAGCTTAGGGCTTAACTACGAGCAGTACTTC. Full variable domain (outside the CDR3, taken from reference TRBV5-5 and TRBJ2-7): DAGVTQSPTHLIKTRGQQVTLRCSPISGHKSVSWYQQVLGQGPQFIFQYYEKEERGRGNFPDRFSARQFPNYSSELNVNALLLGDSALYLCASSLGLNYEQYFGPGTRLTVT.

This chain links TRBV6-2 or TRBV6-3 with TRBJ2-1, with D tentatively TRBD2 (5 bases). The CDR3 covers 17 residues. Germline CDR1 and CDR2: MNHEY and SVGEGT. The germline V and J ends were trimmed by 4 bases and 4 bases, with 20 bases remaining between them. The CDR3 protein is CASSLFGSDPTYNEQFF. The DNA of the CDR3 is TGTGCCAGCAGTTTATTTGGTAGCGACCCTACGTACAATGAGCAGTTCTTC.

The CDR3 bases are TGTGCCAGCAGACCGGGAGGAGGGACCTACGAGCAGTACTTC. Translation gives CASRPGGGTYEQYF. This chain joins TRBV5-4 and TRBJ2-7; 7 bases agree with TRBD2. Germline V gene sequence: CDR1 SGHNT, CDR2 YYREEE (reference sequence). This CDR3 has 14 residues. Trimming removed 5 bases from V and 2 bases from J; junction bases left unmatched: 7.

The chain employs TRBV7-2 and TRBJ1-2, with D hard to call. This CDR3 spans 14 amino acids. In germline, CDR1 is SGHTA, CDR2 FQGNSA. The V end lost 0 bases, the J end lost 6 bases, and 11 bases lay between the germline ends. DNA of the CDR3: TGTGCCAGCAGCTTAGCCCTCGAGTTACATGGCTACACCTTC. Encoded protein: CASSLALELHGYTF. The variable domain in full, completed from reference TRBV7-2 and TRBJ1-2, reads GAGVSQSPSNKVTEKGKDVELRCDPISGHTALYWYRQSLGQGLEFLIYFQGNSAPDKSGLPSDRFSAERTGGSVSTLTIQRTQQEDSAVYLCASSLALELHGYTFGSGTRLTVV.